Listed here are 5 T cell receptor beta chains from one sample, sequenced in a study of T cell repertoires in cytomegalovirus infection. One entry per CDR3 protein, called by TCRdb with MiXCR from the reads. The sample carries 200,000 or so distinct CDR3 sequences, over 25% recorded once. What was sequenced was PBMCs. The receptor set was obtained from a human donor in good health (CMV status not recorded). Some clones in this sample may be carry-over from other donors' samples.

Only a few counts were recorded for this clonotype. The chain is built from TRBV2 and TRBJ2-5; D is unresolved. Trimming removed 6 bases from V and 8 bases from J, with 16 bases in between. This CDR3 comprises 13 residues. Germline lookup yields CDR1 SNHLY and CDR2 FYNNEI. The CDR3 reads CASSRADTSTQYF. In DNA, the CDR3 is TGTGCCAGCAGCCGGGCCGATACCAGTACCCAGTACTTC.

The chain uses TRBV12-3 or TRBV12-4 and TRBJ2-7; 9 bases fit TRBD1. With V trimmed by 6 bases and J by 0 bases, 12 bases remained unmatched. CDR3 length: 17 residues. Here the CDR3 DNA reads TGTGCCAGCAGCCCAACAGGGGGCGAGTTGAGCTCCTACGAGCAGTACTTC. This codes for CASSPTGGELSSYEQYF.

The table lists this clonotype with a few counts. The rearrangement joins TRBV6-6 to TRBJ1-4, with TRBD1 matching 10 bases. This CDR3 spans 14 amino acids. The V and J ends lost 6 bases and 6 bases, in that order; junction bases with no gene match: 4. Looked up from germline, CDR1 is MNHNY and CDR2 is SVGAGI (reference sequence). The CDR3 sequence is CASRPGTGDEKLFF. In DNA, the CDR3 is TGTGCCAGCAGGCCCGGGACAGGGGATGAAAAACTGTTTTTT.

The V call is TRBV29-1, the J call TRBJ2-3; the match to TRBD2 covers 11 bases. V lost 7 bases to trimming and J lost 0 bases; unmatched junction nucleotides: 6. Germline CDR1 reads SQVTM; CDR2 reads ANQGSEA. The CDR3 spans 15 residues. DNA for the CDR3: TGCAGCGCTAAGACTAGCGGGGATAGCACAGATACGCAGTATTTT. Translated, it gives CSAKTSGDSTDTQYF.

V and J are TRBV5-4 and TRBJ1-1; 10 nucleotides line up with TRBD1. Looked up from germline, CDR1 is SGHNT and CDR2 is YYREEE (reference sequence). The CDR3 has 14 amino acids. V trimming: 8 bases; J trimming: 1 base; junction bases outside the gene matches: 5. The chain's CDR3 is CASRGQGENTEAFF. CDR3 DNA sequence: TGTGCCAGTCGCGGACAGGGGGAGAACACTGAAGCTTTCTTT.